Below, 9 T cell receptor beta chains from the same sample are listed, as sequenced in a study of T cell responses to AZD1222 COVID-19 vaccine. Generated by immunoSEQ multiplex PCR, the TCRdb table keeps only in-frame clones and is missing some. The table lists about 170,000 clones, approximately 92% of them singletons, with 1.6% in the top ten. The sample was peripheral blood, taken on day 0 of AZD1222 vaccination. All receptors derive from an adult in good health.

In its sample, this clone was seen once. The V call is TRBV6-6, the J call TRBJ2-7; 7 nucleotides match TRBD1. V was pared by 7 bases and J by 5 bases, with 14 bases of the junction left unmatched. This CDR3 is built from 15 residues. Germline assignment: CDR1 MNHNY and CDR2 SVGAGI (reference sequence). The CDR3 here is CASTLTDRWSDEQYF. CDR3 nucleotide sequence: TGTGCCAGCACCCTCACGGACAGGTGGAGCGACGAGCAGTACTTC.

This chain uses TRBV18 with TRBJ2-1, with 7 bases matching TRBD2. This CDR3 has 17 residues. J lost 5 bases, V lost 2 bases, and 12 bases had no gene match. Germline CDR1 KGHSH, CDR2 LQKENI. CDR3 coding DNA: TGTGCCAGCTCACCATCCGGGGCTAGCGGACACGACAATGAGCAGTTCTTC. Translating gives CASSPSGASGHDNEQFF.

This clone has just a few counts. The chain recombines TRBV3-1 (or the pseudogene TRBV3-2) with TRBJ1-6, with no clear D. Trimming took 0 bases from V and 6 from J, leaving 9 bases between them. Germline CDR1 LGHDT, CDR2 YNNKEL (reference sequence). The CDR3 is made up of 15 amino acids. DNA of the CDR3: TGTGCCAGCAGCCAAGAGCGGGCTCTTAATTCACCCCTCCACTTT. Its protein is CASSQERALNSPLHF.

The chain has TRBV6-5 and TRBJ1-6; possibly TRBD1 for D (5 bases). The CDR3 sequence is 15 residues long. The V end was cut by 6 bases, the J end by 8 bases, with 17 bases between. Germline CDR1 is MNHEY and CDR2 is SVGAGI. The CDR3 nucleotides read TGTGCCAGCAGGAAAAGACTAGCGACAGATTCACCCCTCCACTTT. Amino acids: CASRKRLATDSPLHF.

The CDR3 DNA is TGTGCCAGCAGCGATCACAGGGCTGGGGCCAACGTCCTGACTTTC. Protein: CASSDHRAGANVLTF. The chain employs TRBV9 and TRBJ2-6, with D tentatively TRBD1 (6 bases). This CDR3 region has 15 residues. Trimming pared 3 bases from V and 2 bases from J, leaving 9 bases between. Germline V lookup: CDR1 SGDLS, CDR2 YYNGEE.

The genes are TRBV11-3 and TRBJ2-1, with a possible D match to TRBD2 (6 bases). Germline lookup yields CDR1 SGHNT and CDR2 YENEEA. V dropped 4 bases and J dropped 0 bases, with 13 bases sitting between them. CDR3 length: 16 amino acids. For the CDR3, the DNA is TGTGCCAGCAGCTCCGGGACTTTCCTCTCCTACAATGAGCAGTTCTTC. Translation: CASSSGTFLSYNEQFF.

This chain uses TRBV4-1 with TRBJ1-5; the D is unclear. Germline lookup yields CDR1 MGHRA and CDR2 YSYEKL. The CDR3 sequence is 14 residues long. Trimming stripped 0 bases from V and 2 bases from J, with 5 bases between. Here the CDR3 DNA reads TGCGCCAGCAGCCAAGATGGGCGCAATCAGCCCCAGCATTTT. This sequence encodes CASSQDGRNQPQHF.

The genes are TRBV4-1 and TRBJ2-7; 10 bases are a match to TRBD2. Per the germline V gene, CDR1 is MGHRA and CDR2 is YSYEKL. The CDR3 loop spans 15 amino acids. The trim removed 2 bases at V and 3 bases at J, leaving 4 bases unmatched. The CDR3 DNA is TGCGCCAGCAGCCAAACTAGCGGGATTATCTACGAGCAGTACTTC. This sequence encodes CASSQTSGIIYEQYF.

The chain is built from TRBV7-3 and TRBJ2-3; 10 nucleotides agree with TRBD1. V dropped 5 bases and J dropped 3; count of bases not matched to a gene: 14. The CDR3 spans 18 residues. Germline lookup yields CDR1 SGHTA and CDR2 FQGTGA. DNA of the CDR3: TGTGCCAGCAGCCTAAAAGGCCGGGACAGGGGAGGGACAGATACGCAGTATTTT. Translation gives CASSLKGRDRGGTDTQYF.